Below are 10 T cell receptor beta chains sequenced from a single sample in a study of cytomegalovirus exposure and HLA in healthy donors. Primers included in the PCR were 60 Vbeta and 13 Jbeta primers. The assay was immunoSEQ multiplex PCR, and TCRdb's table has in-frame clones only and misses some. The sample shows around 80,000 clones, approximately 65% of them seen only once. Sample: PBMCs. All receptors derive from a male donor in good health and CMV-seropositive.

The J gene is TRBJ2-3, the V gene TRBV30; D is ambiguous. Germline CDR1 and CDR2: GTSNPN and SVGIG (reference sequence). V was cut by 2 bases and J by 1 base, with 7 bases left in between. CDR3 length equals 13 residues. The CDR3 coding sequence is TGTGCCTGGAGTTTGGCCCGCACAGATACGCAGTATTTT. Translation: CAWSLARTDTQYF.

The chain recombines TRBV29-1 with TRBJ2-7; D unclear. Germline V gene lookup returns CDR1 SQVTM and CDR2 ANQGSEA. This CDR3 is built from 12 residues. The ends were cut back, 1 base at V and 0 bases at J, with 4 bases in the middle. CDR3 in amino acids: CSVEGASYEQYF. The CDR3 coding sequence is TGCAGCGTTGAAGGGGCCTCCTACGAGCAGTACTTC.

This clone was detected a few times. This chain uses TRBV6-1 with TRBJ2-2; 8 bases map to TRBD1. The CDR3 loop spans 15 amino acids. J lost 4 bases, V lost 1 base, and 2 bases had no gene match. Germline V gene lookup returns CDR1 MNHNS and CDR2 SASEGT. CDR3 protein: CASSEGTGITGELFF. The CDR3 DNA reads TGTGCCAGCAGTGAAGGGACAGGGATCACCGGGGAGCTGTTTTTT.

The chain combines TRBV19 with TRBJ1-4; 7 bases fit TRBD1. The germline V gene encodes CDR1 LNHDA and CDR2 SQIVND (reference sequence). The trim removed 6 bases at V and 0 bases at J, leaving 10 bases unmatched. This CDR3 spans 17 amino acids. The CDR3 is CASSRLGTAATNEKLFF. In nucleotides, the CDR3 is TGTGCCAGTAGCCGTCTGGGGACAGCCGCAACTAATGAAAAACTGTTTTTT.

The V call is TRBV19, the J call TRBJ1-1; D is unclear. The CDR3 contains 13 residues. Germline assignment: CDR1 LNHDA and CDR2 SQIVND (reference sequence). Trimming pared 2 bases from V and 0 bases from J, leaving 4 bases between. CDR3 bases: TGTGCCAGTAGTATAACACTGAACACTGAAGCTTTCTTT. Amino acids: CASSITLNTEAFF.

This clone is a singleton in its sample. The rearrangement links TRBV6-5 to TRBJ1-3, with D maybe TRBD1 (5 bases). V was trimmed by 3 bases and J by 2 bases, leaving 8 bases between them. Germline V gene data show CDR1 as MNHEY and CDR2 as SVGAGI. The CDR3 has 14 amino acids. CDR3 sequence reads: CASSYAGTGNTIYF. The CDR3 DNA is TGTGCCAGCAGTTATGCAGGGACTGGAAACACCATATATTTT.

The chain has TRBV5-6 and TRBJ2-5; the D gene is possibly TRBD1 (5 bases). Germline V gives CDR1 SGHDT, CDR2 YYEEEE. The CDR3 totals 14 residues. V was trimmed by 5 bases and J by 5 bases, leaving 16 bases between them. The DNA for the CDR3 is TGTGCCAGCAGACGCGTAACAGGACGGGAGACCCAGTACTTC. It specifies CASRRVTGRETQYF.

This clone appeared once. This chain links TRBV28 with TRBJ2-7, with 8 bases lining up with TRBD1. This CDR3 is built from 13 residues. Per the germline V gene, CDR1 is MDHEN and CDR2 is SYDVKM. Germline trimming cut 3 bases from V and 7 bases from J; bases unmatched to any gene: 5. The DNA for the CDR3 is TGTGCCAGCAGTTTTCCTGGACAGGGAGAGCAGTACTTC. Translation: CASSFPGQGEQYF.

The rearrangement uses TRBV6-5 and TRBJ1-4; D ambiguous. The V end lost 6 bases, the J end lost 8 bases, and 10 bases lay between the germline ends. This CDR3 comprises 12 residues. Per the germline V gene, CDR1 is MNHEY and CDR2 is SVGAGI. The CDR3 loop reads CASSPPGEKLFF. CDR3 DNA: TGTGCCAGCAGCCCCCCGGGGGAAAAACTGTTTTTT.

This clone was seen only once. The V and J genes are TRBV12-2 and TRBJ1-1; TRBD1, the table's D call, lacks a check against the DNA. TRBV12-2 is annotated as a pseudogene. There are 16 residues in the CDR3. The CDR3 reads CASRFLGGQASTEAFF. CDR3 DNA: TGTGCAAGTCGCTTTTTGGGAGGACAGGCTAGCACTGAAGCTTTCTTT.